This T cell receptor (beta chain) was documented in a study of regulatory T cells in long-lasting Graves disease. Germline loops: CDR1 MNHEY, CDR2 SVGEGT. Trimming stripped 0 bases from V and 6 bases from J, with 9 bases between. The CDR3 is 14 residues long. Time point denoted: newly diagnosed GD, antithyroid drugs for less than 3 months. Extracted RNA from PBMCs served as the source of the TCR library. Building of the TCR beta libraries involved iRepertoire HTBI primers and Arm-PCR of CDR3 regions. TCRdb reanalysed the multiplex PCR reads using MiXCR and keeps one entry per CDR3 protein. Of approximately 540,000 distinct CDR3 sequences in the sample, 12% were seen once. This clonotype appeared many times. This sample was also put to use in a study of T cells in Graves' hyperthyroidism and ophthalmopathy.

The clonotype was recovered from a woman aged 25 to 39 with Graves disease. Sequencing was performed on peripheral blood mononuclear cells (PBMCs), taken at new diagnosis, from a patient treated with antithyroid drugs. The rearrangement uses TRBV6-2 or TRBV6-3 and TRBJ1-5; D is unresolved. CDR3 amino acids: CASSYSIWGQPQHF. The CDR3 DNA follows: TGTGCCAGCAGTTACTCGATTTGGGGTCAGCCCCAGCATTTT.